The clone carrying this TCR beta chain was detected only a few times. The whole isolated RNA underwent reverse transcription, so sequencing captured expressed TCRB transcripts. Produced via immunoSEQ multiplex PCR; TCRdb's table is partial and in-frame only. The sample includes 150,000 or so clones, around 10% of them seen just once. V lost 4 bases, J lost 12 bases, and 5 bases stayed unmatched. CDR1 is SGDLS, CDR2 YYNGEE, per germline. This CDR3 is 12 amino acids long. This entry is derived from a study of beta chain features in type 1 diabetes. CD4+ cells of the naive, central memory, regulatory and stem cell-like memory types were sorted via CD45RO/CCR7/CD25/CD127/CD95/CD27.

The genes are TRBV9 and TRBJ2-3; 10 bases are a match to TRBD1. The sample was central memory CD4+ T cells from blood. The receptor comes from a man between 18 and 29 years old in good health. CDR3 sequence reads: CASSPGTGVQYF. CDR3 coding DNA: TGTGCCAGCAGCCCCGGGACAGGGGTTCAGTATTTT. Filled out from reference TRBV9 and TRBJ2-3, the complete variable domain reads DSGVTQTPKHLITATGQRVTLRCSPRSGDLSVYWYQQSLDQGLQFLIQYYNGEERAKGNILERFSAQQFPDLHSELNLSSLELGDSALYFCASSPGTGVQYFGPGTRLTVL.